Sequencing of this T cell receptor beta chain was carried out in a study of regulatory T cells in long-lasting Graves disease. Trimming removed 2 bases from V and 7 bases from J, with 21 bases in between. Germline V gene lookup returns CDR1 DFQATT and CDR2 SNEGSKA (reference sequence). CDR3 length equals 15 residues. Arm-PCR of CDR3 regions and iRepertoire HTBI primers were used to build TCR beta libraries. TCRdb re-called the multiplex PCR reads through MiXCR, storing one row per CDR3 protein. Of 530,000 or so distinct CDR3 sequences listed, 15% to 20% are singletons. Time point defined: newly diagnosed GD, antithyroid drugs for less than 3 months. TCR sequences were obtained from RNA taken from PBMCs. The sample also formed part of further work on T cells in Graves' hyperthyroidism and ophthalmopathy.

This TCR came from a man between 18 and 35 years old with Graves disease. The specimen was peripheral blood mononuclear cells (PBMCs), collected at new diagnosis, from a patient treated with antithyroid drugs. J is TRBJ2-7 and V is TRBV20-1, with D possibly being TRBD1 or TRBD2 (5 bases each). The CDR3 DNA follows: TGCAGTGCTAGACCCTTATTGGGGCCCACGGGGGAGCAGTACTTC. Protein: CSARPLLGPTGEQYF.